This T cell receptor beta chain was retrieved from a study of T-cell reconstitution after alpha-beta-depleted transplantation in children (TCRdb year 2016). In terms of the full investigation: Using TCR repertoire profiling, the study followed T-cell immune reconstitution in a quantitative way in children after TCRalphabeta/CD19-depleted allogeneic hematopoietic cell transplantation.

The library was obtained by PCR. Sequencer: Illumina HiSeq 2500. Molecular barcoding was employed in the preparation of TCR libraries, with unique molecular identifiers being used to normalize TCRbeta repertoire quantification. TCRdb redid the processing of the public reads, applying fastp at Q25 and MiXCR, and retained in-frame beta chains. Each CDR3 protein gets just one entry, which takes the most common genes and DNA from the rows behind it. In this sample the table shows about 540,000 distinct CDR3 sequences, 15% to 20% of which occur a single time. The top ten clonotypes cover 2.5% to 4% of the sample. A remark on this clonotype: The antigen it recognizes is unknown. No qualities accompany the bases; no much larger clone lies one base away.

Sequencing was performed on PBMCs from the stem cell graft donor, taken from the stem cell graft. The origin of this receptor is a human donor who donated a stem cell graft to a child with acute lymphoblastic leukemia.

CDR3 reads: CSVGLAGVVYNEQFF. The DNA sequence is as follows: TGCAGCGTTGGACTAGCGGGAGTTGTATACAATGAGCAGTTCTTC. The chain links TRBV29-1 with TRBJ2-1; the junction holds 12 bases that match TRBD2. Trimming takes 4 bases off V and 4 bases off J; junction bases not matched to a gene: 5. Inclusive of the bounding cysteine and phenylalanine, the CDR3 is 15 residues long. Only the CDR3 portion is preserved as DNA: 45 bases, with reading frame beginning at the first base. The germline V gene encodes CDR1 SQVTM and CDR2 ANQGSEA.